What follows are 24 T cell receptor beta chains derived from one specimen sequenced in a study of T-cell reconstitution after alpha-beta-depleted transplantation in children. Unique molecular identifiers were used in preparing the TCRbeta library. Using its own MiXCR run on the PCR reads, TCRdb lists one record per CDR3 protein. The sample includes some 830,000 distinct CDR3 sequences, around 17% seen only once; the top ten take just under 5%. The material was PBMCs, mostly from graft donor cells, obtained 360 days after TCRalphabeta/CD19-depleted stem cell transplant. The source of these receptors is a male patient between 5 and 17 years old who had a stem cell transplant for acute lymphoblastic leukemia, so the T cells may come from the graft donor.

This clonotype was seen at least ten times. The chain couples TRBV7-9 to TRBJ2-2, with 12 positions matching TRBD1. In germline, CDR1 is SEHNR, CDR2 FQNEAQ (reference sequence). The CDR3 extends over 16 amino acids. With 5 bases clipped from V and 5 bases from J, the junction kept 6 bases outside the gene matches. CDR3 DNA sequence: TGTGCCAGCAGCGGCCGGGACAGGGGGCGGACCGGGGAGCTGTTTTTT. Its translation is CASSGRDRGRTGELFF.

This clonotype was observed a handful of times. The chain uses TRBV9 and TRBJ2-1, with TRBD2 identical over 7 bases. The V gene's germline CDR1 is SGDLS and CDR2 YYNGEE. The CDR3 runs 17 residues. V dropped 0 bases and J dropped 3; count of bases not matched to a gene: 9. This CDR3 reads CASSVAPGGGIYNEQFF. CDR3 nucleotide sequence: TGTGCCAGCAGCGTAGCCCCCGGGGGAGGGATCTACAATGAGCAGTTCTTC.

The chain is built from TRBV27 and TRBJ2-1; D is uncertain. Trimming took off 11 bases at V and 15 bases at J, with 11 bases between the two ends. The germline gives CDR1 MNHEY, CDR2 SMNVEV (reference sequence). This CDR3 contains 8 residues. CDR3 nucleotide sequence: TGTGCCTACCATAGGTTGTTCTTC. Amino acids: CAYHRLFF.

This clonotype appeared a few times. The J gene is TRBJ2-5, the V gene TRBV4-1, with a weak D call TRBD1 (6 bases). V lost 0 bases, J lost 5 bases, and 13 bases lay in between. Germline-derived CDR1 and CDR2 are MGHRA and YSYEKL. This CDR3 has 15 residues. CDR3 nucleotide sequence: TGCGCCAGCAGCCAAGATCATGGAAGGGGGGAGACCCAGTACTTC. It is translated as CASSQDHGRGETQYF.

The DNA for the CDR3 is TGCAGCGTCCTCACCATCGGGACTAGCTATTCGCAGTATTTT. This gives the protein CSVLTIGTSYSQYF. The chain is built from TRBV29-1 and TRBJ2-3, with 9 bases lining up with TRBD2. Germline CDR1 is SQVTM and CDR2 is ANQGSEA. This CDR3 has 14 residues. The ends lost 6 bases at V and 10 bases at J; junction bases unmatched: 14.

The CDR3 loop reads CASSFVTGRNEQFF. CDR3 DNA: TGTGCCAGCAGCTTTGTCACAGGGAGGAATGAGCAGTTCTTC. The V call is TRBV11-2, the J call TRBJ2-1, with D perhaps given as TRBD1 or TRBD2 (6 bases each). Trimming removed 3 bases from V and 7 bases from J, with 13 bases in between. CDR1 is SGHAT and CDR2 is FQNNGV in the germline V gene. The CDR3 has 14 residues.

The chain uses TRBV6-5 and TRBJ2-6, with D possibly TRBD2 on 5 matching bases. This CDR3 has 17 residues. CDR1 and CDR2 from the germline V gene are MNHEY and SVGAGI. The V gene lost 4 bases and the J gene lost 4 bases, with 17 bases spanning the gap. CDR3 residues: CASSSRTLASGANVLTF. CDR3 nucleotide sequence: TGTGCCAGCAGTTCAAGGACTCTTGCCTCCGGGGCCAACGTCCTGACTTTC.

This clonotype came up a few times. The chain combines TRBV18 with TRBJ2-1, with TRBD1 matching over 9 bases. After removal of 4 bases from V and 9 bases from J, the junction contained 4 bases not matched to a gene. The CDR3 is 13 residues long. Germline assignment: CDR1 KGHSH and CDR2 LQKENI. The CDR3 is CASSRDRDFEQFF. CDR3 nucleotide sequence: TGTGCCAGCTCACGGGACAGGGATTTTGAGCAGTTCTTC. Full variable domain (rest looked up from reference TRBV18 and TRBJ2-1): NAGVMQNPRHLVRRRGQEARLRCSPMKGHSHVYWYRQLPEEGLKFMVYLQKENIIDESGMPKERFSAEFPKEGPSILRIQQVVRGDSAAYFCASSRDRDFEQFFGPGTRLTVL.

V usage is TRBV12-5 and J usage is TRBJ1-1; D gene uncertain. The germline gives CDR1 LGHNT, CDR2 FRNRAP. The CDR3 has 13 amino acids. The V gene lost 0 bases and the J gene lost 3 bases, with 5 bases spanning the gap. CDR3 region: CASGLVRYTEAFF. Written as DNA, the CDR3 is TGTGCTAGTGGTTTGGTACGGTACACTGAAGCTTTCTTT.

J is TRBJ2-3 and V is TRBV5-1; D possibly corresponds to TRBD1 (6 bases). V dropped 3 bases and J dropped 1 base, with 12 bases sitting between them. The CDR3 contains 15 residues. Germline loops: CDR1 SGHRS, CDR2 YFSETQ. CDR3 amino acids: CASSSGRTGTDTQYF. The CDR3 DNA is TGCGCCAGCAGCTCCGGAAGGACAGGCACAGATACGCAGTATTTT.

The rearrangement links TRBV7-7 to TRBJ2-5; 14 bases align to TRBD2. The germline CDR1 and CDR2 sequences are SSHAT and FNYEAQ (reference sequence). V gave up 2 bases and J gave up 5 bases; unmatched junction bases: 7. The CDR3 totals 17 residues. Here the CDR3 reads CASSLRGLAGVRETQYF. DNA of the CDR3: TGTGCCAGCAGCTTAAGGGGACTAGCGGGAGTTCGGGAGACCCAGTACTTC.

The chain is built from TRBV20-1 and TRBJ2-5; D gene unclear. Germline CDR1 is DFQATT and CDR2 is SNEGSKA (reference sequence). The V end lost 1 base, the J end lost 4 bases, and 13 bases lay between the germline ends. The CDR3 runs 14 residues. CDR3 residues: CSARGPNSAETQYF. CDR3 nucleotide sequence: TGCAGTGCTAGAGGTCCCAACAGCGCAGAGACCCAGTACTTC.

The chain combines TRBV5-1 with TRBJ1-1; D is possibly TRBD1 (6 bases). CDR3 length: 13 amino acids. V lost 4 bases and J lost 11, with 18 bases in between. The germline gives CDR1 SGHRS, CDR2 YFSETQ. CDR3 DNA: TGCGCCAGCAGCGACTCCGACGGGGGGGCTGCTTTCTTT. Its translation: CASSDSDGGAAFF.

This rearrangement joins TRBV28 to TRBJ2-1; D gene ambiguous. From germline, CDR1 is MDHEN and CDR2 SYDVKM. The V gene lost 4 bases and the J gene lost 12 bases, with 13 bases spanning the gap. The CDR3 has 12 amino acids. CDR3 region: CASSSSPVSQFF. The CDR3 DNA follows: TGTGCCAGCAGTTCCTCTCCGGTCTCGCAGTTCTTC.

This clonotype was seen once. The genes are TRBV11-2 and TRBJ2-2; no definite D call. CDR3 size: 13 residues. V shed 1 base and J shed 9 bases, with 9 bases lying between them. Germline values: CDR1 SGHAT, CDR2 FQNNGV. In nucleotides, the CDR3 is TGTGCCAGCAGCTTAGTTTCTGATTGGGAGCTGTTTTTT. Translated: CASSLVSDWELFF.

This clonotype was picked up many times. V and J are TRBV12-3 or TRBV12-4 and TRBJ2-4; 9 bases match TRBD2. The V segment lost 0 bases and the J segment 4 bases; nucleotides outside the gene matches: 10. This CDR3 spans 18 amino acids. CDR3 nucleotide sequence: TGTGCCAGCAGTTTAGCGTGGGTAGCGGGAGAGGGGAAAAACATTCAGTACTTC. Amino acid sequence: CASSLAWVAGEGKNIQYF.

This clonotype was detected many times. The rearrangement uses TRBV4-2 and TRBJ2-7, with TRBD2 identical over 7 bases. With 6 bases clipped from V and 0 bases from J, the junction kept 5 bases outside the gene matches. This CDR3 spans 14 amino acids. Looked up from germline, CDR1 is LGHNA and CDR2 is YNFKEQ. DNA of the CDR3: TGTGCCAGCAGTTTGCGGGAGAGCTCCTACGAGCAGTACTTC. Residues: CASSLRESSYEQYF.

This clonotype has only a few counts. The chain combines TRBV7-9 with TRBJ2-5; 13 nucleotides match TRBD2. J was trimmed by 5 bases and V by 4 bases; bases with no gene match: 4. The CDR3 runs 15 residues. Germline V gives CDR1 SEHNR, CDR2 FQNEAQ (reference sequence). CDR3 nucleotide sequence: TGTGCCAGCAGCTCTTGGACTAGCGGGAGTGAGACCCAGTACTTC. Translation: CASSSWTSGSETQYF.

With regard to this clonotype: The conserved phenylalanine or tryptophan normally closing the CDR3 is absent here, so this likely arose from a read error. The CDR3 region is CASAALQVAAKNIQYV. In nucleotides, the CDR3 is TGTGCCAGTGCCGCTCTACAGGTCGCGGCCAAAAACATTCAGTACGTC. This chain joins TRBV6-1 and TRBJ2-4, with D tentatively TRBD1 (5 bases). V was shortened by 9 bases and J by 1 base, with 19 bases between the two germline ends. From germline, CDR1 is MNHNS and CDR2 SASEGT. The length of the CDR3 is 16 residues.

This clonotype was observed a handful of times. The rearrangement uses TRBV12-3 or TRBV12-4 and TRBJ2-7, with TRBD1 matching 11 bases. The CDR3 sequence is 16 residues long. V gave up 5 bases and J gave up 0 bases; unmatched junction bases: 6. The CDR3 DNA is TGTGCCAGCAGTCCCGGACAGGGGGCTAGCTCCTACGAGCAGTACTTC. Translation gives CASSPGQGASSYEQYF.

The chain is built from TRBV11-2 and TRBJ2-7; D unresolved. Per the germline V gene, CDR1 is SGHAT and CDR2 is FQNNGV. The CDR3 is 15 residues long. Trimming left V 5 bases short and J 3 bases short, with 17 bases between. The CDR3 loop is CASSPLTKGYYEQYF. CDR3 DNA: TGTGCCAGCAGCCCACTAACCAAGGGTTACTACGAGCAGTACTTC.

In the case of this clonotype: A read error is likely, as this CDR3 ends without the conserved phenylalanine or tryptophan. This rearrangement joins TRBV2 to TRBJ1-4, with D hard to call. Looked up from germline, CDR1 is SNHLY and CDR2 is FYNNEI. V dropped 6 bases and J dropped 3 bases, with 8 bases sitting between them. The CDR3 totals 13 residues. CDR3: CASRGYSNEKLFV. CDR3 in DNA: TGTGCCAGCAGGGGTTACTCTAATGAAAAACTGTTTGTT.

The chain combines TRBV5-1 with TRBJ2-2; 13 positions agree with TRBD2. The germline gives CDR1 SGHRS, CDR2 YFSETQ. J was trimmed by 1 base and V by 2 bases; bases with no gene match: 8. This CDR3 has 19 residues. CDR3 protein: CASSFRLAGGALNTGELFF. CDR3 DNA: TGCGCCAGCAGCTTTAGACTAGCGGGAGGCGCCTTGAACACCGGGGAGCTGTTTTTT.

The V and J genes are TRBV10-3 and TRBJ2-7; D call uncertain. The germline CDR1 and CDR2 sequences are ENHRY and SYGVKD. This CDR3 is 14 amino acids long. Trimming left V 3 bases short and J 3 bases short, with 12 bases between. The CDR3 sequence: CAISDTTRRYEQYF. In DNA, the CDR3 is TGTGCCATCAGTGATACTACAAGGCGCTACGAGCAGTACTTC.